This T cell receptor (beta chain) was observed in a study of cytomegalovirus exposure and HLA in healthy donors. Study as a whole: In an early release, HLA-typed donors contributed roughly 85 million unique TCR sequences.

As regards this clone: Its antigen is currently unknown.

The study, taken as a whole, reports: For most TCR beta V segments, an earlier analysis put the productive rate at about 90% or about 30% of the time. Upon later analysis, HLA-associated TCR beta chains proved more clonally expanded than other, equally common chains. One variant, a missense change in DCLRE1C, was linked in a later analysis to TCR beta V- and J-gene trimming.

The germline CDR1 and CDR2 sequences are KGHSH and LQKENI. Trimming removed 3 bases from V and 13 bases from J, with 16 bases in between. The CDR3 has 13 amino acids. PCR employed 60 Vbeta and 13 Jbeta primers. Assay used: immunoSEQ multiplex PCR; TCRdb lists only in-frame clones, some missing. Of about 130,000 clones in the sample, around 77% were seen once. This sequence joins TRBV18 and TRBJ2-1, with a tentative D call TRBD2 (7 bases). The sequence was collected from a male donor in good health and CMV-seropositive. Specimen: PBMCs. The CDR3 DNA reads TGTGCCAGCTCACCTCCAGGGGCGGGGGAACAGTTCTTC. This codes for CASSPPGAGEQFF.